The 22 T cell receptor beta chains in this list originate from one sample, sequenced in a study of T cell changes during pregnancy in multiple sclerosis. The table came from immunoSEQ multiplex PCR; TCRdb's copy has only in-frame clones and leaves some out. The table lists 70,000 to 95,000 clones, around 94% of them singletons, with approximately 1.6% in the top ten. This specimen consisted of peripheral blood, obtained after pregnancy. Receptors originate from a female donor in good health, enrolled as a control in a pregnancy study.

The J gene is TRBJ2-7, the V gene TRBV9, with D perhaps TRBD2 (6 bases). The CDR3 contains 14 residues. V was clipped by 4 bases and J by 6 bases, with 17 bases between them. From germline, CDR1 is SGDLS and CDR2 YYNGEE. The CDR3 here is CASSPRWGEGEQYF. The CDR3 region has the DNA TGTGCCAGCAGCCCCCGGTGGGGGGAAGGCGAGCAGTACTTC.

The DNA of the CDR3 is TGCGCCAGCTCAGCAGCGGGAGAAGAGACCCAGTACTTC. It specifies CASSAAGEETQYF. The chain has TRBV10-1 and TRBJ2-5; TRBD2 aligns across 8 bases. CDR3 length: 13 amino acids. Germline V gene lookup returns CDR1 WNHNN and CDR2 SYGVQD (reference sequence). V lost 8 bases to trimming and J lost 3 bases; unmatched junction nucleotides: 5.

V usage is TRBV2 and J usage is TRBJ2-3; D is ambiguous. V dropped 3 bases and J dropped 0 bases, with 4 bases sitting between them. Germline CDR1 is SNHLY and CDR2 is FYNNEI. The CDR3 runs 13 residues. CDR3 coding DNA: TGTGCCAGCAGTGACGTGAGCACAGATACGCAGTATTTT. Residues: CASSDVSTDTQYF.

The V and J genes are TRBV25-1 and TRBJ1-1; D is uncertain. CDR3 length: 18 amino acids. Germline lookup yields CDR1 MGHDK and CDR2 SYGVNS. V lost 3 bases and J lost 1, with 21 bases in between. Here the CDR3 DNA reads TGTGCCAGCAGTGAGGCCACAGCAAAAAAGTCGTGGAACACTGAAGCTTTCTTT. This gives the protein CASSEATAKKSWNTEAFF.

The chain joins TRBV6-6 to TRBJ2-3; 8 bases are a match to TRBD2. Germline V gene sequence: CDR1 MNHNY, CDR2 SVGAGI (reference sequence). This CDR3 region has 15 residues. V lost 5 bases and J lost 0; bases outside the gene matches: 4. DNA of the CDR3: TGTGCCAGCAGTACCACTAGCGGAAGCACAGATACGCAGTATTTT. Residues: CASSTTSGSTDTQYF.

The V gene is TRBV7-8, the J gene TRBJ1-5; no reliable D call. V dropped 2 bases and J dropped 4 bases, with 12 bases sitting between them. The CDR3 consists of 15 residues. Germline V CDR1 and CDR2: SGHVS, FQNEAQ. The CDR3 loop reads CASSLTEGRNQPQHF. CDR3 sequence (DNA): TGTGCCAGCAGCTTAACGGAGGGTCGAAATCAGCCCCAGCATTTT.

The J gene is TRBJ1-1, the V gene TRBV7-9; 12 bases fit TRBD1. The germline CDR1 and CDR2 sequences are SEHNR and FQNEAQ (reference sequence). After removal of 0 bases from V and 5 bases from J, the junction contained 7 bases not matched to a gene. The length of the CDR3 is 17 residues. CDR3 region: CASSLAGTGGAGTEAFF. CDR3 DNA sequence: TGTGCCAGCAGCTTAGCCGGGACAGGGGGCGCGGGGACTGAAGCTTTCTTT.

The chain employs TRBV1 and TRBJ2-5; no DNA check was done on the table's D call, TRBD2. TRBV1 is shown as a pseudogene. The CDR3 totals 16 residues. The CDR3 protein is CTSSHDLRGPQETQYF. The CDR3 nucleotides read TGCACCAGCAGCCACGATCTGCGGGGACCTCAAGAGACCCAGTACTTC.

The CDR3 sequence: CASTVPPQGSTGELFF. CDR3 DNA sequence: TGTGCCAGCACCGTCCCCCCCCAGGGAAGCACCGGGGAGCTGTTTTTT. The chain employs TRBV27 and TRBJ2-2; TRBD1 might be the D (5 bases). Germline CDR1 reads MNHEY; CDR2 reads SMNVEV (reference sequence). V was cut by 7 bases and J by 4 bases, with 19 bases left in between. This CDR3 has 16 amino acids.

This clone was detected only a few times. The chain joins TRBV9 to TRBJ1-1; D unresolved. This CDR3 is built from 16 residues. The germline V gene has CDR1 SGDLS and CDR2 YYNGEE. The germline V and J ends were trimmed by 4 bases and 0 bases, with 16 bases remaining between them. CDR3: CASSPPWKGVNTEAFF. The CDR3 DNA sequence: TGTGCCAGCAGCCCCCCCTGGAAGGGAGTGAACACTGAAGCTTTCTTT. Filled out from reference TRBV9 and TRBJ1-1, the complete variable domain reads DSGVTQTPKHLITATGQRVTLRCSPRSGDLSVYWYQQSLDQGLQFLIQYYNGEERAKGNILERFSAQQFPDLHSELNLSSLELGDSALYFCASSPPWKGVNTEAFFGQGTRLTVV.

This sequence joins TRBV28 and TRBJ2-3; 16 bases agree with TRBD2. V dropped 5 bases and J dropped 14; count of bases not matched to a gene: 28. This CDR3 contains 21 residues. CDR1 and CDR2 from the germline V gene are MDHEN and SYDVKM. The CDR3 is CASSTTLHGEGLAGGRRIGYF. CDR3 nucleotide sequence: TGTGCCAGCAGTACCACTCTACACGGAGAGGGACTAGCGGGAGGGCGAAGAATAGGGTATTTT.

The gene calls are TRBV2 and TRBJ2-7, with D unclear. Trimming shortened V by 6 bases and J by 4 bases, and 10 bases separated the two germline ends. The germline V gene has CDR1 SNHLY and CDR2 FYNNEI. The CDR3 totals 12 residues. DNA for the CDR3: TGTGCCAGCAGCAACCAACTATACGAGCAGTACTTC. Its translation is CASSNQLYEQYF.

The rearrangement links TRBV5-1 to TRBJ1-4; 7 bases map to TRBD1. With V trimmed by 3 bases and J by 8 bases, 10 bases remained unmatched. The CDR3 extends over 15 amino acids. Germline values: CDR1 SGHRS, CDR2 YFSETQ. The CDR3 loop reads CASSSEGGQGEKLFF. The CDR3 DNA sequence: TGCGCCAGCAGCTCCGAAGGGGGCCAGGGGGAAAAACTGTTTTTT.

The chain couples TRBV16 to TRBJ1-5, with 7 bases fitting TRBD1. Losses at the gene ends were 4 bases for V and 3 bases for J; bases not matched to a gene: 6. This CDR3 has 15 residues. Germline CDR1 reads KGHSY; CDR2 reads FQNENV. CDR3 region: CASSPLGQINQPQHF. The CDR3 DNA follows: TGTGCCAGCAGCCCCTTGGGACAGATCAATCAGCCCCAGCATTTT.

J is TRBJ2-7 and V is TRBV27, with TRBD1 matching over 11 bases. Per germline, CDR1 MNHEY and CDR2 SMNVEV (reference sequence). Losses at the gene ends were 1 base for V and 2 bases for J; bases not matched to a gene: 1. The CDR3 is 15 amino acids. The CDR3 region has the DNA TGTGCCAGCAGTTTATTGGGACAGGGGGCCTACGAGCAGTACTTC. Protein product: CASSLLGQGAYEQYF.

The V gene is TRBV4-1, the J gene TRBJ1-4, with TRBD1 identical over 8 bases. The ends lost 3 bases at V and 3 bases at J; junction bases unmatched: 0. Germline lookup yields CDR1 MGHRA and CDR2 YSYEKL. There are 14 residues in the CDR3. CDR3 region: CASSQTGANEKLFF. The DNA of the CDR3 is TGCGCCAGCAGCCAGACAGGGGCTAATGAAAAACTGTTTTTT.

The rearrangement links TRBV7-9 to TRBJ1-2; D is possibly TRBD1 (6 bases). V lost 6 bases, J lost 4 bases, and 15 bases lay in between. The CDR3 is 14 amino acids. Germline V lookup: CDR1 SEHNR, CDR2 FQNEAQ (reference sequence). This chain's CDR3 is CASRPPGQFYGYTF. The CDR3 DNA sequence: TGTGCCAGCAGACCCCCAGGACAGTTCTATGGCTACACCTTC.

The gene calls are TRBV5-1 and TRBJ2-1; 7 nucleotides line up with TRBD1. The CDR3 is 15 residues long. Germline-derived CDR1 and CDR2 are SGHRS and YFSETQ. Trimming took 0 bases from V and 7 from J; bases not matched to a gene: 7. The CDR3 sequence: CASSLERQGVNEQFF. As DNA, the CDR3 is TGCGCCAGCAGCTTGGAACGGCAGGGGGTGAATGAGCAGTTCTTC.

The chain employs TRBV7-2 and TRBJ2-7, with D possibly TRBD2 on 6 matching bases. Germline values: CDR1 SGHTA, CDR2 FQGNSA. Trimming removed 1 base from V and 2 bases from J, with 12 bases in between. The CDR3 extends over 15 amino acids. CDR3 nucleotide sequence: TGTGCCAGCAGCTTAGTGGGGGGAATAGCCTACGAGCAGTACTTC. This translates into CASSLVGGIAYEQYF.

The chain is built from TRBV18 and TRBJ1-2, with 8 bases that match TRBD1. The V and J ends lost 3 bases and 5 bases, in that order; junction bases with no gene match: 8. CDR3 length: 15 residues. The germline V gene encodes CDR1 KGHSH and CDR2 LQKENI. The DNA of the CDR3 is TGTGCCAGCTCACCTCTCGAGGACAGGGAGTATGGCTACACCTTC. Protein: CASSPLEDREYGYTF.

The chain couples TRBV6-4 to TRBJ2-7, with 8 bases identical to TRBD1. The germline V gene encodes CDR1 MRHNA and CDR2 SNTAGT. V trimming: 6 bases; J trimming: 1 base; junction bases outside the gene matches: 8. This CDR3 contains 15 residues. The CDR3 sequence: CASRNYRGESYEQYF. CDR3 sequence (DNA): TGTGCCAGCAGAAACTACAGGGGGGAATCCTACGAGCAGTACTTC.

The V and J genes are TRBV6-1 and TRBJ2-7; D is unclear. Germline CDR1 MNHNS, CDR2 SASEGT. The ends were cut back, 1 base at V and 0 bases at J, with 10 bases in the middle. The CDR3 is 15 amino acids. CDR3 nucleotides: TGTGCCAGCAGTGAAGTGCTCGAGAGCTCCTACGAGCAGTACTTC. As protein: CASSEVLESSYEQYF.